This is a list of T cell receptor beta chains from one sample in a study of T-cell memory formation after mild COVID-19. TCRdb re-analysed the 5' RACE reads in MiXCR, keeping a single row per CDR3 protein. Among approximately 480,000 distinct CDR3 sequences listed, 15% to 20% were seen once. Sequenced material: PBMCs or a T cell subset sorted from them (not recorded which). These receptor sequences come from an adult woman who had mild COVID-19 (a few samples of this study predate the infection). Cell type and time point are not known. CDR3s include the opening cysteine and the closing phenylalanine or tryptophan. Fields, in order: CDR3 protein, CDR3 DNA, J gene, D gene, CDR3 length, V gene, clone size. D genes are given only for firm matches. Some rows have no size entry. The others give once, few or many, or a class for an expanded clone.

CDR3: CASSQGPFFLAGTQETQYF
DNA: TGTGCCAGCAGCCAAGGGCCGTTCTTCCTAGCGGGGACCCAAGAGACCCAGTACTTC
J: TRBJ2-5
D: TRBD2
length: 19
V: TRBV3-1
size: few

CDR3: CASGAANTGELFF
DNA: TGCGCCAGCGGGGCAGCAAACACCGGGGAGCTGTTTTTT
J: TRBJ2-2
D: .
length: 13
V: TRBV5-1
size: .

CDR3: CSANDREPNEQFF
DNA: TGCAGTGCTAACGACAGGGAGCCCAATGAGCAGTTCTTC
J: TRBJ2-1
D: TRBD1
length: 13
V: TRBV20-1
size: .

CDR3: CSAGTGATEAFF
DNA: TGCAGCGCCGGGACAGGGGCGACTGAAGCTTTCTTT
J: TRBJ1-1
D: TRBD1
length: 12
V: TRBV29-1
size: few

CDR3: CASSLALGGSSYNEQFF
DNA: TGTGCCAGCAGCTTGGCCCTGGGGGGAAGCTCCTACAATGAGCAGTTCTTC
J: TRBJ2-1
D: .
length: 17
V: TRBV5-5
size: .

CDR3: CASKFGTGDHEQYF
DNA: TGTGCCAGCAAATTCGGGACAGGGGATCACGAGCAGTACTTC
J: TRBJ2-7
D: TRBD1
length: 14
V: TRBV25-1
size: .

CDR3: CASSLGFFTGGTEAFF
DNA: TGTGCCAGCAGTTTAGGATTTTTTACAGGGGGCACTGAAGCTTTCTTT
J: TRBJ1-1
D: TRBD1
length: 16
V: TRBV27
size: .

CDR3: CATSRRDRGNEQFF
DNA: TGTGCCACCAGCAGACGGGACAGGGGGAATGAGCAGTTCTTC
J: TRBJ2-1
D: TRBD1
length: 14
V: TRBV15
size: few

CDR3: CASSFALNTEAFF
DNA: TGTGCCAGCAGTTTCGCTTTGAACACTGAAGCTTTCTTT
J: TRBJ1-1
D: .
length: 13
V: TRBV12-3/TRBV12-4
size: .

CDR3: CSINYNEQFF
DNA: TGCAGTATTAATTACAATGAGCAGTTCTTC
J: TRBJ2-1
D: .
length: 10
V: TRBV20-1
size: .

CDR3: CSAKQGNSIGEQYF
DNA: TGCAGTGCTAAACAGGGGAACAGTATCGGGGAGCAGTACTTC
J: TRBJ2-7
D: TRBD1
length: 14
V: TRBV20-1
size: .

CDR3: CASSSRDIYTF
DNA: TGTGCCAGCAGCTCGCGGGACATTTACACCTTC
J: TRBJ1-2
D: .
length: 11
V: TRBV7-9
size: .

CDR3: CSARPTGDWNTEAFF
DNA: TGCAGTGCTAGACCGACAGGGGATTGGAACACTGAAGCTTTCTTT
J: TRBJ1-1
D: TRBD1
length: 15
V: TRBV20-1
size: few

CDR3: CASSLEASGIAGELFF
DNA: TGCGCCAGCAGCTTGGAGGCTAGCGGGATCGCCGGGGAGCTGTTTTTT
J: TRBJ2-2
D: TRBD2
length: 16
V: TRBV5-1
size: .

CDR3: CASSLSRTVTGPPYEQYF
DNA: TGTGCCAGCAGCTTATCGAGGACGGTGACAGGTCCCCCCTACGAGCAGTACTTC
J: TRBJ2-7
D: .
length: 18
V: TRBV7-2
size: .

CDR3: CASSYSKLNEQFF
DNA: TGTGCCAGCAGTTACTCGAAACTTAATGAGCAGTTCTTC
J: TRBJ2-1
D: .
length: 13
V: TRBV6-5
size: .

CDR3: CATSDPAREQFF
DNA: TGTGCCACCAGTGATCCCGCCCGTGAGCAGTTCTTC
J: TRBJ2-1
D: .
length: 12
V: TRBV24-1
size: few